The 8 T cell receptor beta chains reported below all come from one sample, sequenced in a study of cytomegalovirus exposure and HLA in healthy donors. PCR involved 60 Vbeta and 13 Jbeta primers. TCRdb's table, derived via immunoSEQ multiplex PCR, lists solely in-frame clones and lacks some. The sample consists of about 110,000 clones, approximately 78% of them appearing once. The source material was PBMCs. Source of these receptors: a man aged 25-45 years in good health and CMV-seropositive.

In this sample, this clone turned up once. The rearrangement uses TRBV18 and TRBJ1-4; no clear D. Germline loops: CDR1 KGHSH, CDR2 LQKENI. CDR3 size: 14 residues. V gave up 6 bases and J gave up 1 base, with 9 bases separating them. In DNA form, the CDR3 reads TGTGCCAGCTCCGCAGGAGGAACTAATGAAAAACTGTTTTTT. Translated: CASSAGGTNEKLFF.

This chain connects TRBV7-9 to TRBJ1-2, with TRBD1 matching over 8 bases. J was trimmed by 6 bases and V by 2 bases; bases with no gene match: 8. The CDR3 contains 15 residues. The germline V gene has CDR1 SEHNR and CDR2 FQNEAQ (reference sequence). The DNA of the CDR3 is TGTGCCAGCAGCTTATGGTCAGGGGGCTTGGATGGCTACACCTTC. This gives the protein CASSLWSGGLDGYTF.

The chain carries TRBV2 and TRBJ1-5, with 7 bases that match TRBD1. This CDR3 has 14 residues. Germline loops: CDR1 SNHLY, CDR2 FYNNEI. The trim removed 6 bases at V and 4 bases at J, leaving 6 bases unmatched. CDR3 in amino acids: CASRLTGANQPQHF. DNA for the CDR3: TGTGCCAGCAGACTTACAGGGGCTAATCAGCCCCAGCATTTT.

This chain joins TRBV19 and TRBJ1-1; 7 nucleotides line up with TRBD1. CDR1 is LNHDA and CDR2 is SQIVND in the germline V gene (reference sequence). The CDR3 has 16 amino acids. With V trimmed by 7 bases and J by 0 bases, 11 bases remained unmatched. The CDR3 reads CASMPGQIRMNTEAFF. DNA of the CDR3: TGTGCCAGTATGCCGGGACAGATTCGCATGAACACTGAAGCTTTCTTT.

This clone was found a few times. As DNA, the CDR3 is TGTGCCAGTTCATCGGGGACTAATAGCAATCAGCCCCAGCATTTT. Protein: CASSSGTNSNQPQHF. The chain uses TRBV19 and TRBJ1-5; D perhaps matches TRBD1 (5 bases). The CDR3 runs 15 residues. V gave up 8 bases and J gave up 0 bases, with 14 bases separating them. The germline gives CDR1 LNHDA, CDR2 SQIVND (reference sequence).

V usage is TRBV6-5 and J usage is TRBJ1-1; 7 nucleotides match TRBD1. The CDR3 sequence is 14 residues long. V trimming: 4 bases; J trimming: 6 bases; junction bases outside the gene matches: 8. CDR1 is MNHEY, CDR2 SVGAGI, per germline. The DNA for the CDR3 is TGTGCCAGCAGTTTTACCCCAACAGGGGCTGAAGCTTTCTTT. This gives the protein CASSFTPTGAEAFF.

The chain joins TRBV6-1 to TRBJ1-6; D is unclear. This CDR3 contains 14 residues. Trimming cost V 2 bases and J 2 bases, with 4 bases left between them. Germline V lookup: CDR1 MNHNS, CDR2 SASEGT. CDR3 residues: CASSERPYNSPLHF. In nucleotides, the CDR3 is TGTGCCAGCAGTGAACGTCCCTATAATTCACCCCTCCACTTT.

V is TRBV5-1 and J is TRBJ2-3, with 9 bases matching TRBD2. Germline V CDR1 and CDR2: SGHRS, YFSETQ. V dropped 1 base and J dropped 4; count of bases not matched to a gene: 4. This CDR3 has 15 amino acids. CDR3 DNA sequence: TGCGCCAGCAGCTTGTACGGCGGGGGGGCAGATACGCAGTATTTT. It encodes CASSLYGGGADTQYF. The variable domain in full, with the rest retrieved from reference TRBV5-1 and TRBJ2-3, is KAGVTQTPRYLIKTRGQQVTLSCSPISGHRSVSWYQQTPGQGLQFLFEYFSETQRNKGNFPGRFSGRQFSNSRSEMNVSTLELGDSALYLCASSLYGGGADTQYFGPGTRLTVL.